This T cell receptor (beta chain) was retrieved from a study of blood T cell repertoires in COVID-19. As for the study in general: Donors in the United States, Italy and Spain gave samples during acute or convalescent COVID-19. In each case, the material was cDNA or gDNA derived from T cells, B-cell-depleted T cells, or PBMCs.

The method was immunoSEQ multiplex PCR; TCRdb's version includes in-frame clones alone and lacks a portion of them. The table records about 140,000 clones, approximately 84% of them present only once. Sequencing was performed on peripheral blood. The clonotype comes from a woman in her sixties with acute or convalescent COVID-19.

The CDR3 reads CASSAGLAGGSEQYF. The DNA for the CDR3 is TGTGCCAGCAGCGCCGGACTAGCGGGAGGCAGCGAGCAGTACTTC. The V and J genes are TRBV7-9 and TRBJ2-7; 14 bases fit TRBD2. CDR3 length equals 15 residues. The germline gives CDR1 SEHNR, CDR2 FQNEAQ (reference sequence). V gave up 5 bases and J gave up 6 bases; unmatched junction bases: 6.